This T cell receptor beta chain is from a study of lymphopenia after photon versus proton radiotherapy. This CDR3 is built from 17 residues. In germline, CDR1 is SGHAT, CDR2 FQDESV (reference sequence). Trimming took off 1 base at V and 4 bases at J, with 17 bases between the two ends. Findings and limits, study-wide: Photon-treated patients lost naive T cells and TCR diversity; proton-treated stayed stable. In patients who died, overall survival fell as post-nadir TCR diversity dropped more.

The protocol was immunoSEQ multiplex PCR, while the TCRdb copy is restricted to in-frame clones and leaves out a portion. The sample includes around 59,000 clones, 70% to 85% of them seen just once. With respect to this clone: The antigen is not known.

This clonotype was obtained from a man aged 60 to 75 with pancreatic cancer. Source: peripheral blood, taken from a patient treated with proton-based radiotherapy. The V gene is TRBV11-1, the J gene TRBJ2-1, with a possible D match to TRBD1 (6 bases). The DNA of the CDR3 is TGTGCCAGCAGCTTAGAAACCAGGGGTAGGCATTACAATGAGCAGTTCTTC. Translating it yields CASSLETRGRHYNEQFF. The full variable domain, with the rest looked up from reference TRBV11-1 and TRBJ2-1, is EAEVAQSPRYKITEKSQAVAFWCDPISGHATLYWYRQILGQGPELLVQFQDESVVDDSQLPKDRFSAERLKGVDSTLKIQPAELGDSAMYLCASSLETRGRHYNEQFFGPGTRLTVL.